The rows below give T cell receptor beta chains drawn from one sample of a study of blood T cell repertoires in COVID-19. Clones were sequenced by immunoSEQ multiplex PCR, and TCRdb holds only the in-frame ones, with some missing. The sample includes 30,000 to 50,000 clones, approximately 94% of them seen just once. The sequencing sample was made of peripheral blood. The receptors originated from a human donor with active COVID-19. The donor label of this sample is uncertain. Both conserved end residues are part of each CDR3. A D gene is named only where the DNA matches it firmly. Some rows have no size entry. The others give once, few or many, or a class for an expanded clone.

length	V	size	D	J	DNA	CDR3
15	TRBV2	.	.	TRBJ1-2	TGTGCCAGCACCGCGGTCCGGACTGGGAACTATGGCTACACCTTC	CASTAVRTGNYGYTF
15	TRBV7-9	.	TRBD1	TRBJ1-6	TGTGCCAGCAGGTCCCGGGACAGAATACAGTCACCCCTCCACTTT	CASRSRDRIQSPLHF
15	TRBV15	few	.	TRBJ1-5	TGTGCCACCAGCACCTTCCAAGGGGCCGGGCAGCCCCAGCATTTT	CATSTFQGAGQPQHF
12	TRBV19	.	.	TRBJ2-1	TGTGCCAGTAGTATAGGCGTCAATGAGCAGTTCTTC	CASSIGVNEQFF
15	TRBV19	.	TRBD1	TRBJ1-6	TGTGCCAGTAGTAGCCGGGACAGGGTCGAATCACCCCTCCACTTT	CASSSRDRVESPLHF
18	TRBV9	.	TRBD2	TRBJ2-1	TGTGCCAGCAGCGGTAGCGGGCGCCTGACCAGCTCCTACAATGAGCAGTTCTTC	CASSGSGRLTSSYNEQFF
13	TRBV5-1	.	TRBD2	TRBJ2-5	TGCGCCAGCAGCTCGCGGGGGGGAGAGACCCAGTACTTC	CASSSRGGETQYF
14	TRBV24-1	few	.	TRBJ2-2	TGTGCCACCAGTGAAGGAGGAAGAACCGGGGAGCTGTTTTTT	CATSEGGRTGELFF
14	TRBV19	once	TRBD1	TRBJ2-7	TGTGCCAGTAACCCCGGGACAGGGGGCTACGAGCAGTACTTC	CASNPGTGGYEQYF
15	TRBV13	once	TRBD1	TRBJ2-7	TGTGCCAGCAGCACTTTAGGACAGGGGGCTTACGAGCAGTACTTC	CASSTLGQGAYEQYF
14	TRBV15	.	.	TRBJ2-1	TGTGCCACCAGCAGAAAGGGGGGAGGGAATGAGCAGTTCTTC	CATSRKGGGNEQFF
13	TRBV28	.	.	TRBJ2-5	TGTGCCAGCCTTGGTGGTAGCCAAGAGACCCAGTACTTC	CASLGGSQETQYF
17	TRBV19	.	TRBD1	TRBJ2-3	TGTGCCAGTAGTATGGACAGGGCCGGACCTAGCACAGATACGCAGTATTTT	CASSMDRAGPSTDTQYF
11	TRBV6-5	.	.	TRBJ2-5	TGTGCCAGCAGAACTCGTGAGACCCAGTACTTC	CASRTRETQYF
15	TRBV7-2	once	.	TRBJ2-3	TGTGCCAGCAGCTTACGCGGCGGGAACACAGATACGCAGTATTTT	CASSLRGGNTDTQYF
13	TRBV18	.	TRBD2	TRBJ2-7	TGTGCCAGCTCATTAGCGGGGGGCTACGAGCAGTACTTC	CASSLAGGYEQYF
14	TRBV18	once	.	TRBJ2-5	TGTGCCAGCTCGAAAGGACAGATACAAGAGACCCAGTACTTC	CASSKGQIQETQYF
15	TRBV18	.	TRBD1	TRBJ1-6	TGTGCCAGCTCACCAAGGCAGGGGGAAAGTTCACCCCTCCACTTT	CASSPRQGESSPLHF
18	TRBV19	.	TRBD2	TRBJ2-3	TGTGCCAGTAGTGGGGGACTAGCGGGAGCACCAAGCACAGATACGCAGTATTTT	CASSGGLAGAPSTDTQYF
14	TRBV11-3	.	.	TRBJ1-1	TGTGCCAGCAGTCGTGGCGGGGGCAACACTGAAGCTTTCTTT	CASSRGGGNTEAFF
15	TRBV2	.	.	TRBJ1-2	TGTGCCAGCAGCGAAAGACAGGTTAGGGTCTATGGCTACACCTTC	CASSERQVRVYGYTF
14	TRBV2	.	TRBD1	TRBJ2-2	TGTGCCAGCTTCCGGCAGGGGGCCACCGGGGAGCTGTTTTTT	CASFRQGATGELFF
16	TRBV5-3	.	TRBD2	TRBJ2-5	TGTGCCAGAAGCTTCGAGCGGGAGGGACCAGGGGAGACCCAGTACTTC	CARSFEREGPGETQYF
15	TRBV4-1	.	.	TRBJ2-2	TGCGCCAGCAGCCAAGCCGGGACATCCACCGGGGAGCTGTTTTTT	CASSQAGTSTGELFF
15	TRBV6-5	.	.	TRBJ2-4	TGTGCCAGCAGGGGCCCCAGGGGAGTTACAAACATTCAGTACTTC	CASRGPRGVTNIQYF
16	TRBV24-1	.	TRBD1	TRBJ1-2	TGTGCCACCAGTGATAGGTACACAGGGGGCATTCTTGGCTACACCTTC	CATSDRYTGGILGYTF
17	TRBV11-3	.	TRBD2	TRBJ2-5	TGTGCCAGCAGCTGGGGAGAACTAGCGGGGCCGCTGGAGACCCAGTACTTC	CASSWGELAGPLETQYF
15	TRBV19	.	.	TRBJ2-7	TGTGCCAGTAGTATGGGTCGGGGTTCGTCCTACGAGCAGTACTTC	CASSMGRGSSYEQYF
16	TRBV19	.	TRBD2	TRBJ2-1	TGTGCCAGTACCTGGCGGGGGACTAGCGGGAATGATGAGCAGTTCTTC	CASTWRGTSGNDEQFF
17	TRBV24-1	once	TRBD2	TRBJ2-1	TGTGCCACCAGTGTTGCGGGGGGGCCCGACTCCTACAATGAGCAGTTCTTC	CATSVAGGPDSYNEQFF
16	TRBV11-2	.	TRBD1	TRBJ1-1	TGTGCCAGCAGCTTGGGGACAGGGCTGGTAGAAACTGAAGCTTTCTTT	CASSLGTGLVETEAFF
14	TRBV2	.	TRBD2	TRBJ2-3	TGTGCCATTGCCGGGACTAGCGGGTCTGATACGCAGTATTTT	CAIAGTSGSDTQYF
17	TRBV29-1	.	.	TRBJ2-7	TGCAGCGTTGAAGCATCGGGCGGGCGGGCGATCTCCTACGAGCAGTACTTC	CSVEASGGRAISYEQYF
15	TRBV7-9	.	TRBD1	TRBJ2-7	TGTGCCAGCAGCCCCGGACAGGGTGGAACCTACGAGCAGTACTTC	CASSPGQGGTYEQYF
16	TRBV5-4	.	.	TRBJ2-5	TGTGCCAGCAGCTTGGCCGGGGTGCTGGTTTCAGAGACCCAGTACTTC	CASSLAGVLVSETQYF
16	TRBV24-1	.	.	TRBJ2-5	TGTGCCACCAGGGGGGACGGGAGTCCCGGTGGAGAGACCCAGTACTTC	CATRGDGSPGGETQYF
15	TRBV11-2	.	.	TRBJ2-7	TGTGCCAGCAGCTTAGATCGGTCCCTAACCTACGAGCAGTACTTC	CASSLDRSLTYEQYF
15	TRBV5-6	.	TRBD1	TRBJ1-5	TGTGCCAGCAGCCAGACAGGGAGGAGCAATCAGCCCCAGCATTTT	CASSQTGRSNQPQHF
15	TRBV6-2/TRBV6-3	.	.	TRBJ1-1	TGTGCCAGCAGCCGCGGTGGAGCCCTGAACACTGAAGCTTTCTTT	CASSRGGALNTEAFF
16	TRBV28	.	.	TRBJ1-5	TGTGCCAGCAGGACAGGATACGCGCCAAACAATCAGCCCCAGCATTTT	CASRTGYAPNNQPQHF
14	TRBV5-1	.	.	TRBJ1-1	TGCGCCAGCAACCAGCAGGGTCCCCACACTGAAGCTTTCTTT	CASNQQGPHTEAFF
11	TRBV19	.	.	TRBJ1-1	TGTGCCAGTAGCAACAGGGCTGAAGCTTTCTTT	CASSNRAEAFF
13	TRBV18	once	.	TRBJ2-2	TGTGCCAGCTCACGGGCAGACACCGGGGAGCTGTTTTTT	CASSRADTGELFF
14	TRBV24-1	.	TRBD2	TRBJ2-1	TGTGCCACCAGTGGGGCGGGGGACTACAATGAGCAGTTCTTC	CATSGAGDYNEQFF
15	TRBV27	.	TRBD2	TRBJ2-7	TGTGCCAGCAGTCTCAGGCTAGCGGGAGTCTACGAGCAGTACTTC	CASSLRLAGVYEQYF
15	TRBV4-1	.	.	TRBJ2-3	TGCGCCAGCAGCCAAGAGAGGGGGGGGCAATATACGCAGTATTTT	CASSQERGGQYTQYF
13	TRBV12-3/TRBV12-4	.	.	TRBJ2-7	TGTGCCAGCAGTTTCAGGGTGGACTACGAGCAGTACTTC	CASSFRVDYEQYF
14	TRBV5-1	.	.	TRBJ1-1	TGCGCCAGCAGCGGACAGAACCTGGGCGCTGAAGCTTTCTTT	CASSGQNLGAEAFF
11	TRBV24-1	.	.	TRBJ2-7	TGTGCCACCAGTTTTCTCTACGAGCAGTACTTC	CATSFLYEQYF
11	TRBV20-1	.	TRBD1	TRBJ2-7	TGCAGTGCGGGACAGGGAAACGAGCAGTACTTC	CSAGQGNEQYF
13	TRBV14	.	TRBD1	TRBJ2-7	TGTGCCAGCAGCCGACGGACAGGGCGCGAGCAGTACTTC	CASSRRTGREQYF
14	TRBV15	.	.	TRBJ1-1	TGTGCCACCAGCGATGGACAGCTGAACACTGAAGCTTTCTTT	CATSDGQLNTEAFF